This TCR beta chain was obtained from a study of shared clonotypes between healthy human individuals. Worth noting for this clone: Its antigen remains unknown.

Study-level findings and limits: Researchers found naive subsets generally carried larger estimated richness than memory subsets. Rarefaction demonstrated incomplete sorted-subset sequencing despite large depth. Some naive CD4 clonotypes, approximately 4.5%, turned up in common across a few donors.

The V and J ends lost 2 bases and 3 bases, in that order; junction bases with no gene match: 5. The CDR3 contains 15 residues. Germline V gene data show CDR1 as SGDLS and CDR2 as YYNGEE. Measured with immunoSEQ multiplex PCR; TCRdb has only the in-frame clones, and not every one. This repertoire shows roughly 2,500,000 clones, under 95% found once; its top ten account for 0.36%. The chain joins TRBV9 to TRBJ2-5; 9 nucleotides line up with TRBD1. Sequencing was done on a sample of naive CD4+ T cells from PBMCs. Noted subset: CD45RA+ positively selected. The sequence derives from a man between 18 and 35 years old in good health. Some clones in this sample may be carry-over from other donors' samples. The CDR3: CASSVPGQGKETQYF. For the CDR3, the DNA is TGTGCCAGCAGCGTGCCGGGACAGGGTAAAGAGACCCAGTACTTC. Full variable domain (missing parts from reference TRBV9 and TRBJ2-5): DSGVTQTPKHLITATGQRVTLRCSPRSGDLSVYWYQQSLDQGLQFLIQYYNGEERAKGNILERFSAQQFPDLHSELNLSSLELGDSALYFCASSVPGQGKETQYFGPGTRLLVL.